The next 30 T cell receptor beta chains were all read from a single sample in a study of blood T cells in healthy people across ages. Next came a second PCR, run for about 6 to 12 cycles, which used a sample-barcoded 5' primer along with a J-beta primer mix. TCRdb called the 5' RACE reads again in MiXCR, with one record for every CDR3 protein. Among 800,000 to 1,000,000 distinct CDR3 sequences listed, approximately 49% were seen once. Sequenced material: blood. The receptors come from a man aged 25-45 years in good health.

The chain joins TRBV5-1 to TRBJ2-3; TRBD2 aligns across 8 bases. Germline CDR1 reads SGHRS; CDR2 reads YFSETQ. Germline trimming cut 0 bases from V and 0 bases from J; bases unmatched to any gene: 6. CDR3 size: 17 residues. For the CDR3, the DNA is TGCGCCAGCAGCTTGGCCCCAAGCGGGGGAAGCACAGATACGCAGTATTTT. As protein: CASSLAPSGGSTDTQYF.

The chain couples TRBV5-8 to TRBJ1-2, with D perhaps matching TRBD1 (6 bases). The CDR3 runs to 16 residues. V gave up 3 bases and J gave up 0 bases, with 15 bases separating them. The V gene's germline CDR1 is SGHTS and CDR2 YDEGEE. The CDR3 DNA sequence: TGTGCCAGCAGCTCAGGGTGGGACACCGCTAACTATGGCTACACCTTC. Its protein is CASSSGWDTANYGYTF.

This clonotype was observed a handful of times. The V gene is TRBV9, the J gene TRBJ1-2; no clear D. The CDR3 contains 12 residues. CDR1 is SGDLS and CDR2 is YYNGEE in the germline V gene. Trimming pared 4 bases from V and 7 bases from J, leaving 11 bases between. In nucleotides, the CDR3 is TGTGCCAGCAGCACCGACACTAGTGGCTACACCTTC. It specifies CASSTDTSGYTF.

This clonotype was observed a handful of times. V usage is TRBV3-1 and J usage is TRBJ2-5, with D tentatively TRBD1 or TRBD2 (5 bases each). Trimming stripped 2 bases from V and 2 bases from J, with 12 bases between. The CDR3 spans 15 residues. CDR1 is LGHDT, CDR2 YNNKEL, per germline (reference sequence). The CDR3 protein is CASSQNVGPQETQYF. CDR3 coding DNA: TGTGCCAGCAGCCAAAACGTGGGACCTCAAGAGACCCAGTACTTC.

The V gene is TRBV11-1, the J gene TRBJ1-2; a weak D match, TRBD1 (6 bases). Trimming took off 5 bases at V and 3 bases at J, with 34 bases between the two ends. In germline, CDR1 is SGHAT, CDR2 FQDESV (reference sequence). This CDR3 is built from 21 residues. CDR3 sequence: CASSPLTDPKGDNKPDYGYTF. In DNA form, the CDR3 reads TGTGCCAGCAGCCCCTTGACGGATCCTAAGGGGGACAACAAACCCGACTATGGCTACACCTTC.

The V call is TRBV5-1, the J call TRBJ2-1; 8 nucleotides match TRBD2. CDR1 and CDR2 from the germline V gene are SGHRS and YFSETQ. The J segment lost 0 bases and the V segment lost 0 bases, leaving 2 bases of the junction unmatched. The CDR3 spans 16 residues. This CDR3 reads CASSLEGTSSYNEQFF. DNA of the CDR3: TGCGCCAGCAGCTTGGAAGGGACTAGCTCCTACAATGAGCAGTTCTTC. Filled out from reference TRBV5-1 and TRBJ2-1, the complete variable domain reads KAGVTQTPRYLIKTRGQQVTLSCSPISGHRSVSWYQQTPGQGLQFLFEYFSETQRNKGNFPGRFSGRQFSNSRSEMNVSTLELGDSALYLCASSLEGTSSYNEQFFGPGTRLTVL.

There are many counts of this clonotype. The V and J genes are TRBV10-2 and TRBJ2-3, with 7 bases matching TRBD2. The CDR3 consists of 15 residues. With 3 bases clipped from V and 2 bases from J, the junction kept 5 bases outside the gene matches. In germline, CDR1 is WSHSY, CDR2 SAAADI. The CDR3: CASSDPSGNTDTQYF. The CDR3 DNA reads TGCGCCAGCAGTGACCCTAGCGGCAACACAGATACGCAGTATTTT.

The genes are TRBV11-2 and TRBJ2-1; 11 nucleotides agree with TRBD2. The CDR3 covers 17 residues. V lost 3 bases and J lost 6; bases outside the gene matches: 10. Germline CDR1 SGHAT, CDR2 FQNNGV. The CDR3 region has the DNA TGTGCCAGCAGCTTCCACATAGCGGGAGGGCCGATCAATGAGCAGTTCTTC. Protein sequence: CASSFHIAGGPINEQFF.

This clonotype was observed a few times. The rearrangement uses TRBV18 and TRBJ2-5; no firm D call. Deletions cut 3 bases from V and 1 base from J, with 3 bases between. This CDR3 is 12 amino acids long. Germline values: CDR1 KGHSH, CDR2 LQKENI. CDR3 DNA: TGTGCCAGCTCACCTGTCCAAGAGACCCAGTACTTC. It translates to CASSPVQETQYF.

This chain links TRBV29-1 with TRBJ2-2; D is undetermined. This CDR3 has 14 residues. V was clipped by 4 bases and J by 0 bases, with 9 bases between them. Per the germline V gene, CDR1 is SQVTM and CDR2 is ANQGSEA. The CDR3 loop reads CSVVSQPNTGELFF. The CDR3 nucleotides are TGCAGCGTTGTCAGTCAGCCGAACACCGGGGAGCTGTTTTTT.

This chain uses TRBV7-8 with TRBJ1-5; D possibly corresponds to TRBD1 (6 bases). V gave up 4 bases and J gave up 9 bases, with 16 bases separating them. CDR1 SGHVS and CDR2 FQNEAQ come from the germline V gene. This CDR3 has 14 residues. The CDR3 region is CASSSYRARMPQHF. The CDR3 region has the DNA TGTGCCAGCAGCTCGTACAGGGCGCGTATGCCCCAGCATTTT.

V is TRBV12-3 or TRBV12-4 and J is TRBJ1-2, with D possibly TRBD1 on 5 matching bases. CDR3 length: 15 amino acids. Trimming took off 6 bases at V and 4 bases at J, with 18 bases between the two ends. The DNA of the CDR3 is TGTGCCAGCAGCCCGATTGGGGGGAGCAGCTATGGCTACACCTTC. This gives the protein CASSPIGGSSYGYTF.

This clonotype showed up just a few times. The chain joins TRBV7-9 to TRBJ2-6, with D uncertain. V lost 2 bases and J 1 base, leaving 9 bases between the germline ends. From germline, CDR1 is SEHNR and CDR2 FQNEAQ (reference sequence). The CDR3 loop spans 16 amino acids. The DNA for the CDR3 is TGTGCCAGCAGCTTATTCCCCAGATCTGGGGCCAACGTCCTGACTTTC. Translated, it gives CASSLFPRSGANVLTF.

The chain couples TRBV13 to TRBJ2-7, with TRBD1 identical over 10 bases. Losses at the gene ends were 1 base for V and 5 bases for J; bases not matched to a gene: 11. CDR3 length: 17 residues. The germline V gene has CDR1 PRHDT and CDR2 FYEKMQ (reference sequence). The CDR3 region is CASSLEAPGQGTHEQYF. CDR3 nucleotides: TGTGCCAGCAGCTTAGAAGCACCGGGACAGGGGACCCACGAGCAGTACTTC.

This clonotype was seen a handful of times. V and J are TRBV6-2 or TRBV6-3 and TRBJ2-5, with a possible D match to TRBD1 (6 bases). The germline gives CDR1 MNHEY, CDR2 SVGEGT. Trimming stripped 5 bases from V and 2 bases from J, with 12 bases between. There are 14 residues in the CDR3. Written as DNA, the CDR3 is TGTGCCAGCAGTGGGTCGGACAGACAAGAGACCCAGTACTTC. It encodes CASSGSDRQETQYF.

The genes are TRBV20-1 and TRBJ2-5; the match to TRBD2 covers 11 bases. The CDR3 is made up of 15 amino acids. The germline V gene has CDR1 DFQATT and CDR2 SNEGSKA (reference sequence). The V segment lost 5 bases and the J segment 1 base; nucleotides outside the gene matches: 6. The CDR3 nucleotides are TGCAGTGCTCAGAGACTAGCGGGGAGCCAAGAGACCCAGTACTTC. It translates to CSAQRLAGSQETQYF.

The genes are TRBV4-1 and TRBJ2-7, with TRBD1 as a possible D gene (6 bases). From germline, CDR1 is MGHRA and CDR2 YSYEKL. The germline V and J ends were trimmed by 0 bases and 3 bases, with 12 bases remaining between them. The CDR3 has 15 amino acids. CDR3 bases: TGCGCCAGCAGCCAAGACAAACAGGGCCGCTACGAGCAGTACTTC. Translating it yields CASSQDKQGRYEQYF.

This clonotype was recorded once. The chain has TRBV5-1 and TRBJ2-3, with unresolved D. The CDR3 spans 16 residues. CDR1 SGHRS and CDR2 YFSETQ come from the germline V gene. Deletions cut 0 bases from V and 1 base from J, with 12 bases between. CDR3: CASSLAEGLGTDTQYF. Written as DNA, the CDR3 is TGCGCCAGCAGCTTGGCCGAAGGGCTTGGCACAGATACGCAGTATTTT.

This clonotype came up a few times. The chain links TRBV5-1 to TRBJ2-5; 7 bases are a match to TRBD1. Looked up from germline, CDR1 is SGHRS and CDR2 is YFSETQ. V shed 4 bases and J 1 base; nucleotides not matched to a gene: 4. The CDR3 covers 14 residues. The CDR3 nucleotides are TGCGCCAGCAGCGGGGGACAGATCCAAGAGACCCAGTACTTC. Amino acid sequence: CASSGGQIQETQYF.

The chain couples TRBV2 to TRBJ2-7; 13 bases match TRBD2. Per germline, CDR1 SNHLY and CDR2 FYNNEI. The CDR3 runs to 14 residues. V gave up 10 bases and J gave up 10 bases; unmatched junction bases: 13. The CDR3 sequence is CATMTSGGSGAQYF. The CDR3 coding sequence is TGTGCCACCATGACTAGCGGGGGGAGCGGGGCCCAGTACTTC.

The gene calls are TRBV7-2 and TRBJ2-7; D is undetermined. This CDR3 comprises 14 residues. In germline, CDR1 is SGHTA, CDR2 FQGNSA. The V gene lost 5 bases and the J gene lost 10 bases, with 21 bases spanning the gap. In DNA, the CDR3 is TGTGCCAGCAGCACAAAGGCTATACCAGTCGCCCAGTACTTC. It specifies CASSTKAIPVAQYF.

Concerning this clonotype: The junction departs from the called germline gene at one end, perhaps through a read error. The rearrangement links TRBV4-2 to TRBJ2-3, with 10 positions matching TRBD2. Per the germline V gene, CDR1 is LGHNA and CDR2 is YNFKEQ. This CDR3 has 16 residues. CDR3 in amino acids: CASSQASGGATDTQYF. The DNA of the CDR3 is TGCGCCAGCAGCCAAGCCAGCGGGGGGGCAACAGATACGCAGTATTTT.

This chain links TRBV27 with TRBJ2-2, with unresolved D. This CDR3 region has 15 residues. Trimming left V 1 base short and J 0 bases short, with 6 bases between. Germline assignment: CDR1 MNHEY and CDR2 SMNVEV (reference sequence). The CDR3 DNA reads as TGTGCCAGCAGTTTATTGAGTGCGAACACCGGGGAGCTGTTTTTT. It translates to CASSLLSANTGELFF.

The gene calls are TRBV5-8 and TRBJ1-4; D is undetermined. Germline V gives CDR1 SGHTS, CDR2 YDEGEE. The CDR3 covers 14 residues. V was trimmed by 7 bases and J by 8 bases, leaving 18 bases between them. In nucleotides, the CDR3 is TGTGCCAGCGGCCTTAGACGTGAAGCAGAAAAACTGTTTTTT. Amino acids: CASGLRREAEKLFF.

The chain uses TRBV5-1 and TRBJ2-1, with 9 positions matching TRBD2. Germline trimming cut 4 bases from V and 5 bases from J; bases unmatched to any gene: 13. The CDR3 has 17 residues. Germline CDR1 SGHRS, CDR2 YFSETQ. CDR3 residues: CASSLRSGGQGNNEQFF. As DNA, the CDR3 is TGCGCCAGCAGCCTAAGGAGCGGGGGGCAAGGAAACAATGAGCAGTTCTTC.

The genes are TRBV3-1 and TRBJ1-2; a weak D match, TRBD1 (6 bases). There are 15 residues in the CDR3. V was cut by 0 bases and J by 6 bases, with 14 bases left in between. The germline V gene encodes CDR1 LGHDT and CDR2 YNNKEL (reference sequence). CDR3 DNA: TGTGCCAGCAGCCAAGAGGGCGGGGGCGCAGATGGCTACACCTTC. It translates to CASSQEGGGADGYTF.

This chain connects TRBV4-1 to TRBJ1-2, with TRBD1 matching 8 bases. Germline values: CDR1 MGHRA, CDR2 YSYEKL. V shed 4 bases, J shed 2 bases, and the junction held 9 bases outside the gene matches. The CDR3 has 16 residues. This CDR3 is CASSPGGPTPNYGYTF. The CDR3 bases are TGCGCCAGCAGCCCAGGGGGCCCCACCCCAAACTATGGCTACACCTTC.

This clonotype was detected a few times. This sequence joins TRBV14 and TRBJ2-1; D gene uncertain. This CDR3 spans 14 amino acids. Trimming cost V 0 bases and J 5 bases, with 8 bases left between them. Germline values: CDR1 SGHDN, CDR2 FVKESK. Written as DNA, the CDR3 is TGTGCCAGCAGCCAAGAAACTCCTAACAATGAGCAGTTCTTC. Its translation is CASSQETPNNEQFF.

The chain joins TRBV6-2 or TRBV6-3 to TRBJ1-2, with D unresolved. V lost 5 bases, J lost 2 bases, and 18 bases lay in between. The CDR3 is 16 amino acids. Germline-derived CDR1 and CDR2 are MNHEY and SVGEGT. CDR3: CASSQNRQVNNYGYTF. CDR3 nucleotide sequence: TGTGCCAGCAGTCAAAACCGACAAGTTAACAACTATGGCTACACCTTC.

With regard to this clonotype: The junction does not match germline at one end; this may be a read error. The CDR3 DNA is TGTGCCTGCAGTTTATTTGCGGGGGGCACAGATACGCAGTATTTT. It translates to CACSLFAGGTDTQYF. V gene TRBV27 combines with J gene TRBJ2-3, with 7 bases matching TRBD2. The germline CDR1 and CDR2 sequences are MNHEY and SMNVEV (reference sequence). This CDR3 has 15 amino acids.